Each of the 22 T cell receptor beta chains below was sequenced from the same sample in a study of monozygotic twins with inflammatory bowel disease. For each CDR3 protein, TCRdb gives one entry from its re-call of the 5' RACE reads, without DNA. This sample's table reports over 350,000 distinct CDR3 sequences. The specimen sequenced was blood. The source of these receptors is a human donor with ulcerative colitis or Crohn's disease, or a healthy co-twin of an affected twin (not recorded which).

The gene calls are TRBV7-9 and TRBJ1-2. Germline values: CDR1 SEHNR, CDR2 FQNEAQ (reference sequence). CDR3 length: 14 residues. This CDR3 is CASNTHWRGYGYTF.

The genes are TRBV20-1 and TRBJ2-7. CDR1 and CDR2 from the germline V gene are DFQATT and SNEGSKA (reference sequence). CDR3 length: 14 residues. CDR3 in amino acids: CSARYSGRSYEQYF.

The chain combines TRBV12-3 or TRBV12-4 with TRBJ2-3; there is no DNA to check the TCRdb D call of TRBD1. This CDR3 has 17 residues. The CDR3 is CASSLSGMHRSTDTQYF.

This chain connects TRBV5-4 to TRBJ1-6. Looked up from germline, CDR1 is SGHNT and CDR2 is YYREEE (reference sequence). This CDR3 comprises 16 residues. The CDR3 here is CASSDGPGSYNSPLHF. Full variable domain (missing parts from reference TRBV5-4 and TRBJ1-6): ETGVTQSPTHLIKTRGQQVTLRCSSQSGHNTVSWYQQALGQGPQFIFQYYREEENGRGNFPPRFSGLQFPNYSSELNVNALELDDSALYLCASSDGPGSYNSPLHFGNGTRLTVT.

The rearrangement joins TRBV6-2 or TRBV6-3 to TRBJ2-5; the TCRdb call, TRBD1, lacks DNA for checking. The CDR3 runs 14 residues. Germline assignment: CDR1 MNHEY and CDR2 SVGEGT. This CDR3 reads CASSQWDVGETQYF.

The chain joins TRBV7-9 to TRBJ1-5. The CDR3 is 15 residues long. Germline values: CDR1 SEHNR, CDR2 FQNEAQ (reference sequence). CDR3 region: CASSSFRGGERAQHF.

CDR3 sequence reads: CASSSERGVYNEQFF. V gene TRBV7-3 combines with J gene TRBJ2-1; with no DNA, the TCRdb D assignment of TRBD2 cannot be verified. The CDR3 spans 15 residues. Germline loops: CDR1 SGHTA, CDR2 FQGTGA. Filled out from reference TRBV7-3 and TRBJ2-1, the complete variable domain reads GAGVSQTPSNKVTEKGKYVELRCDPISGHTALYWYRQSLGQGPEFLIYFQGTGAADDSGLPNDRFFAVRPEGSVSTLKIQRTERGDSAVYLCASSSERGVYNEQFFGPGTRLTVL.

The chain has TRBV20-1 and TRBJ2-3; the TCRdb call, TRBD1, lacks DNA for checking. CDR1 is DFQATT and CDR2 is SNEGSKA in the germline V gene (reference sequence). The CDR3 is 15 residues long. CDR3: CSARDAGIGTDTQYF.

This chain connects TRBV5-4 to TRBJ1-1; the TRBD1 assignment by TCRdb is unverifiable without DNA. This CDR3 comprises 13 residues. Germline V CDR1 and CDR2: SGHNT, YYREEE (reference sequence). The CDR3 sequence is CASSPGRDTEAFF.

CDR3 loop: CASSSFGQGYNSPLHF. This chain uses TRBV27 with TRBJ1-6; TCRdb's D gene call, TRBD1, goes unchecked for lack of DNA. In germline, CDR1 is MNHEY, CDR2 SMNVEV (reference sequence). The CDR3 totals 16 residues.

The gene calls are TRBV11-1 and TRBJ2-1; checking the TCRdb D call of TRBD2 is not possible without DNA. The CDR3 contains 14 residues. Germline-derived CDR1 and CDR2 are SGHAT and FQDESV (reference sequence). CDR3 sequence: CASSPYGGPNEQFF.

The chain has TRBV4-2 and TRBJ2-7; TCRdb's D gene call, TRBD1, goes unchecked for lack of DNA. CDR3 length equals 15 residues. The V gene's germline CDR1 is LGHNA and CDR2 YNFKEQ. The CDR3 here is CASSQDTGQSYEQYF.

The chain uses TRBV12-3 or TRBV12-4 and TRBJ2-5; TCRdb reports TRBD1, a call that lacks DNA to check it against. The length of the CDR3 is 15 residues. The chain's CDR3 is CASRETRGAQETQYF.

V and J are TRBV7-3 and TRBJ2-2. Germline V gene sequence: CDR1 SGHTA, CDR2 FQGTGA. The CDR3 consists of 15 residues. CDR3 sequence reads: CASSLNWGNTGELFF.

CDR3: CASSTGTGVADTQYF. The V call is TRBV5-1, the J call TRBJ2-3; checking the TCRdb D call of TRBD1 is not possible without DNA. The germline V gene has CDR1 SGHRS and CDR2 YFSETQ. The CDR3 consists of 15 residues.

The rearrangement uses TRBV19 and TRBJ1-5; TCRdb gives TRBD1 as the D gene, but with no DNA this cannot be confirmed. Germline CDR1 LNHDA, CDR2 SQIVND (reference sequence). This CDR3 region has 16 residues. The CDR3 protein is CASRPRTDLLNQPQHF.

The rearrangement uses TRBV7-9 and TRBJ2-7. This CDR3 has 12 residues. CDR1 is SEHNR, CDR2 FQNEAQ, per germline (reference sequence). The CDR3 is CASSEIGGGQYF.

This chain links TRBV5-4 with TRBJ2-5; without DNA, the TCRdb call of TRBD2 cannot be checked. The length of the CDR3 is 15 residues. Germline assignment: CDR1 SGHNT and CDR2 YYREEE (reference sequence). This CDR3 is CASSLTIGGQETQYF. The full variable domain, its missing parts supplied by reference TRBV5-4 and TRBJ2-5, is ETGVTQSPTHLIKTRGQQVTLRCSSQSGHNTVSWYQQALGQGPQFIFQYYREEENGRGNFPPRFSGLQFPNYSSELNVNALELDDSALYLCASSLTIGGQETQYFGPGTRLLVL.

The V and J genes are TRBV20-1 and TRBJ2-3; TCRdb gives TRBD1 as the D gene, but with no DNA this cannot be confirmed. This CDR3 is 13 amino acids long. The germline V gene encodes CDR1 DFQATT and CDR2 SNEGSKA (reference sequence). The CDR3 region is CSAVGQNTDTQYF.

J is TRBJ1-1 and V is TRBV25-1. The CDR3 runs to 14 residues. Per germline, CDR1 MGHDK and CDR2 SYGVNS. This CDR3 reads CASSPLPTGTEAFF. Combining the CDR3 with reference TRBV25-1 and TRBJ1-1 gives the whole variable domain EADIYQTPRYLVIGTGKKITLECSQTMGHDKMYWYQQDPGMELHLIHYSYGVNSTEKGDLSSESTVSRIRTEHFPLTLESARPSHTSQYLCASSPLPTGTEAFFGQGTRLTVV.

This chain connects TRBV4-3 to TRBJ2-7. Germline CDR1 is LGHNA and CDR2 is YSLEER. This CDR3 has 15 amino acids. Here the CDR3 reads CASSQDMGLGGEQYF.

The J gene is TRBJ1-1, the V gene TRBV5-4. The germline V gene has CDR1 SGHNT and CDR2 YYREEE (reference sequence). The CDR3 has 14 residues. CDR3 loop: CASSLSLMNTEAFF.